The source of this T cell receptor beta chain is a study of T-cell memory formation after mild COVID-19. For the study at large: The study found TCR clusters largely donor specific.

This clonotype has only a few counts. Constant-segment primers and 5'RACE yielded cDNA libraries for TCR alpha and TCR beta, each carrying sample barcodes and UMIs. TCRdb redid the calling of the 5' RACE reads with MiXCR, one entry per CDR3 protein. The sample comprises about 390,000 distinct CDR3 sequences, about 15% of which are singletons, and roughly 21% rests with the top ten. The CDR3 is made up of 17 amino acids. The V and J ends lost 5 bases and 0 bases respectively, with 16 bases between them. Per the germline V gene, CDR1 is MNHNY and CDR2 is SVGAGI (reference sequence). V and J are TRBV6-6 and TRBJ1-4, with D perhaps TRBD1 (5 bases). Sequencing was carried out using PBMCs or a T cell subset sorted from them (not recorded which). The receptor was derived from a man between 18 and 29 years old who had mild COVID-19 (a few samples of this study predate the infection). Cell type and time point are not known. The CDR3: CASSEQDSGATNEKLFF. The CDR3, as DNA: TGTGCCAGCAGTGAACAAGACTCGGGGGCAACTAATGAAAAACTGTTTTTT.